Below, 11 T cell receptor beta chains from the same sample are listed, as sequenced in a study of cytomegalovirus exposure and HLA in healthy donors. In the PCR, 60 Vbeta and 13 Jbeta primers were used. Only in-frame clones appear in the TCRdb table, and some are missing; sequencing was by immunoSEQ multiplex PCR. Of about 120,000 clones in the sample, about 83% are singletons; the top ten hold less than 3%. Sequencing was performed on PBMCs. These receptors came from a woman aged 40 to 55 in good health and CMV-seropositive.

J is TRBJ2-7 and V is TRBV6-1; 7 bases fit TRBD2. Germline CDR1 and CDR2: MNHNS and SASEGT. This CDR3 spans 14 amino acids. With 1 base clipped from V and 3 bases from J, the junction kept 3 bases outside the gene matches. The CDR3 coding sequence is TGTGCCAGCAGTGAAGGGGAGGGAGGCTACGAGCAGTACTTC. Its translation: CASSEGEGGYEQYF.

Only one count was recorded for this clone. CDR3 region: CAWTGTGGYEQYF. Written as DNA, the CDR3 is TGTGCCTGGACCGGGACAGGGGGCTACGAGCAGTACTTC. The chain uses TRBV30 and TRBJ2-5; 11 nucleotides line up with TRBD1. The last part of the DNA fits TRBJ2-7 better; the J call may be wrong. Germline assignment: CDR1 GTSNPN and CDR2 SVGIG (reference sequence). The CDR3 has 13 amino acids.

The rearrangement joins TRBV9 to TRBJ2-2, with TRBD2 as a possible D gene (6 bases). Germline V gene lookup returns CDR1 SGDLS and CDR2 YYNGEE. The CDR3 consists of 19 residues. V was trimmed by 4 bases and J by 1 base, leaving 23 bases between them. The CDR3 here is CASSPRSGRVIVNTGELFF. CDR3 coding DNA: TGTGCCAGCAGCCCACGTAGCGGCAGGGTGATTGTGAACACCGGGGAGCTGTTTTTT.

V is TRBV5-1 and J is TRBJ2-5; D not resolved. In germline, CDR1 is SGHRS, CDR2 YFSETQ. This CDR3 is built from 15 residues. Trimming took 0 bases from V and 4 from J, leaving 13 bases between them. CDR3 bases: TGCGCCAGCAGCTTGGCCTATCGTCGCGGAGAGACCCAGTACTTC. Amino acid sequence: CASSLAYRRGETQYF. Full variable domain (outside the CDR3, taken from reference TRBV5-1 and TRBJ2-5): KAGVTQTPRYLIKTRGQQVTLSCSPISGHRSVSWYQQTPGQGLQFLFEYFSETQRNKGNFPGRFSGRQFSNSRSEMNVSTLELGDSALYLCASSLAYRRGETQYFGPGTRLLVL.

The chain joins TRBV29-1 to TRBJ2-3; TRBD1 agrees at 8 bases. With 6 bases clipped from V and 0 bases from J, the junction kept 5 bases outside the gene matches. The CDR3 has 14 amino acids. Germline CDR1 reads SQVTM; CDR2 reads ANQGSEA. This CDR3 reads CSVGTGSSTDTQYF. The CDR3 DNA is TGCAGCGTGGGGACAGGCTCTAGCACAGATACGCAGTATTTT.

The genes are TRBV18 and TRBJ2-7; TRBD1 agrees at 9 bases. Trimming at V came to 2 bases and at J to 2 bases, leaving 4 bases not matched to a gene. The germline V gene has CDR1 KGHSH and CDR2 LQKENI. This CDR3 contains 15 residues. The CDR3 region has the DNA TGTGCCAGCTCACCAAGAGGACAGGGGACCTACGAGCAGTACTTC. This encodes CASSPRGQGTYEQYF.

The rearrangement joins TRBV6-1 to TRBJ2-1, with a tentative D call TRBD2 (6 bases). V gave up 6 bases and J gave up 0 bases, with 6 bases separating them. CDR1 is MNHNS, CDR2 SASEGT, per germline. The length of the CDR3 is 13 residues. The CDR3 spells CASRDYSYNEQFF. CDR3 coding DNA: TGTGCCAGCAGGGACTACTCCTACAATGAGCAGTTCTTC.

This clone was seen a handful of times. The genes are TRBV6-5 and TRBJ1-1; D call uncertain. The germline V gene has CDR1 MNHEY and CDR2 SVGAGI. Between the trimmed V and J ends, which lost 2 bases and 0 bases, there was a span of 4 bases. This CDR3 region has 13 residues. CDR3 sequence (DNA): TGTGCCAGCAGTTACGAGATGAACACTGAAGCTTTCTTT. Protein sequence: CASSYEMNTEAFF.

This clone was counted once. The chain carries TRBV11-2 and TRBJ2-7; 8 nucleotides agree with TRBD1. The CDR3 sequence is 15 residues long. V dropped 2 bases and J dropped 3; count of bases not matched to a gene: 6. Germline loops: CDR1 SGHAT, CDR2 FQNNGV. The CDR3, as DNA: TGTGCCAGCAGCTTACAGGGGGCGTTACTCTACGAGCAGTACTTC. It codes for CASSLQGALLYEQYF.

With regard to this clone: Mismatch with germline at one junction end may stem from a read error. The rearrangement links TRBV7-7 to TRBJ2-5; D not certain. Germline CDR1 and CDR2: SSHAT and FNYEAQ (reference sequence). The CDR3 runs 15 residues. CDR3 nucleotides: TGTGCTAGCAGCTTAGTCTACGTTGAACAGGAGACCCAGTACTTC. It codes for CASSLVYVEQETQYF. The whole variable domain, filled in from reference TRBV7-7 and TRBJ2-5, reads GAGVSQSPRYKVTKRGQDVTLRCDPISSHATLYWYQQALGQGPEFLTYFNYEAQPDKSGLPSDRFSAERPEGSISTLTIQRTEQRDSAMYRCASSLVYVEQETQYFGPGTRLLVL.

The gene calls are TRBV6-5 and TRBJ2-3, with no clear D. Germline loops: CDR1 MNHEY, CDR2 SVGAGI. This CDR3 spans 13 amino acids. With 6 bases removed from V and 4 bases from J, the gap between germline ends came to 11 bases. The CDR3 sequence: CASSPRVADTQYF. In DNA form, the CDR3 reads TGTGCCAGCAGCCCCCGAGTGGCAGATACGCAGTATTTT.